This is a list of T cell receptor beta chains from one sample in a study of T cell responses to AZD1222 COVID-19 vaccine. The data were produced by immunoSEQ multiplex PCR, yet TCRdb's version contains in-frame clones alone and is incomplete. Of under 200,000 clones in the sample, less than 95% were seen once. The material sequenced was peripheral blood, taken on day 0 of AZD1222 vaccination. The receptor set was obtained from an adult in good health. Both conserved end residues are part of each CDR3. Each record gives: D gene, J gene, clone size, V gene, CDR3 length, CDR3 DNA, CDR3 protein. A D gene is named only where the DNA matches it firmly. Clone sizes are given selectively: once, few, many, or a class where the clone is expanded.

NA | TRBJ1-6 | NA | TRBV5-1 | 15 | TGCGCCAGCAGCCCGGGGGGGTCTAATAATTCACCCCTCCACTTT | CASSPGGSNNSPLHF
NA | TRBJ2-1 | NA | TRBV7-3 | 12 | TGTGCCAGCAGCCCGGGGGGCGGTGAGCAGTTCTTC | CASSPGGGEQFF
NA | TRBJ1-2 | NA | TRBV18 | 14 | TGTGCCAGCTCACAGGATACCCACAACTATGGCTACACCTTC | CASSQDTHNYGYTF
NA | TRBJ1-1 | NA | TRBV28 | 15 | TGTGCCAGCAGCCTTTCATGGATATTGGACACTGAAGCTTTCTTT | CASSLSWILDTEAFF
NA | TRBJ1-4 | once | TRBV7-8 | 17 | TGTGCCAGCAGCTTAGGGACAGTACTTGCAACTAATGAAAAACTGTTTTTT | CASSLGTVLATNEKLFF
TRBD1 | TRBJ1-3 | NA | TRBV4-3 | 17 | TGCGCCAGCAGCCAAGTCCAGGGACAGGGAGTGGGAAACACCATATATTTT | CASSQVQGQGVGNTIYF
NA | TRBJ1-4 | NA | TRBV7-8 | 15 | TGTGCGGCATCACCAGGGTTTGCAACTAATGAAAAACTGTTTTTT | CAASPGFATNEKLFF
TRBD2 | TRBJ2-3 | NA | TRBV19 | 12 | TGTGCCAGTAGTACTAGCGGGGATACGCAGTATTTT | CASSTSGDTQYF
NA | TRBJ2-2 | NA | TRBV14 | 13 | TGTGCCAGCAGCTTGGTGCACACCGGGGAGCTGTTTTTT | CASSLVHTGELFF
NA | TRBJ1-1 | NA | TRBV12-3/TRBV12-4 | 13 | TGTGCCAGCAGTTCCCAACCGAACACTGAAGCTTTCTTT | CASSSQPNTEAFF
NA | TRBJ1-1 | once | TRBV28 | 13 | TGTGCCAGCAGCAGTCTCGTTCGGGGTGAAGCTTTCTTT | CASSSLVRGEAFF
TRBD1 | TRBJ1-2 | NA | TRBV29-1 | 14 | TGCAGCGTTGGCACCAGGGGGGCCAACTATGGCTACACCTTC | CSVGTRGANYGYTF
NA | TRBJ1-5 | NA | TRBV3-1/TRBV3-2 | 14 | TGTGCCAGCAGCCAAGATTTATCCGCGGGACCCCAGCATTTT | CASSQDLSAGPQHF
NA | TRBJ2-5 | once | TRBV10-3 | 13 | TGTGCCATCAGTGAACAGGACCAAGAGACCCAGTACTTC | CAISEQDQETQYF
NA | TRBJ1-3 | NA | TRBV13 | 15 | TGTGCCAGCAGCTTAGGTGGACTGCACGGAAACACCATATATTTT | CASSLGGLHGNTIYF
TRBD1 | TRBJ2-7 | NA | TRBV5-1 | 15 | TGCGCCAGCAGCTACTATCCGGGACAGGCCTACGAGCAGTACTTC | CASSYYPGQAYEQYF
NA | TRBJ2-7 | once | TRBV28 | 14 | TGTGCCAGCAGTGCCCGGTCAGTCTCCCACGAGCAGTACTTC | CASSARSVSHEQYF
NA | TRBJ2-7 | NA | TRBV4-2 | 12 | TGTGCCAGCAGCCAGGGTAGCTACGAGCAGTACTTC | CASSQGSYEQYF
TRBD2 | TRBJ2-1 | NA | TRBV7-2 | 14 | TGTGCCAGCAGCCTGACTAGCGGTTACAATGAGCAGTTCTTC | CASSLTSGYNEQFF
TRBD1 | TRBJ2-7 | NA | TRBV6-6 | 14 | TGTGCCAGCAGTTACACGGGACAGGGGTTCGAGCAGTACTTC | CASSYTGQGFEQYF
TRBD1 | TRBJ1-1 | NA | TRBV19 | 15 | TGTGCCAGTAGCCCCAGGGACAGGGGGCGGATTGAAGCTTTCTTT | CASSPRDRGRIEAFF
TRBD1 | TRBJ2-2 | NA | TRBV5-1 | 15 | TGCGCCAGCAGCTTCGACAGGGGGGTCACCGGGGAGCTGTTTTTT | CASSFDRGVTGELFF
NA | TRBJ1-1 | NA | TRBV18 | 13 | TGTGCCAGCTCACCAAGGGGGGACACTGAAGCTTTCTTT | CASSPRGDTEAFF
NA | TRBJ1-2 | NA | TRBV27 | 15 | TGTGCCAGCAGTATCGACAACGGACAGCTCTATGGCTACACCTTC | CASSIDNGQLYGYTF
TRBD2 | TRBJ2-1 | NA | TRBV5-3 | 15 | TGTGCCAGAAGCTTGCGGGGGGGCCCCTACAATGAGCAGTTCTTC | CARSLRGGPYNEQFF
TRBD2 | TRBJ2-1 | NA | TRBV11-3 | 16 | TGTGCCAGCAGCCACCGGGAGGGGAGGTCCTACAATGAGCAGTTCTTC | CASSHREGRSYNEQFF
TRBD2 | TRBJ2-7 | NA | TRBV28 | 16 | TGTGCCAGCAGTCCCGGCGGGGGGCCCAGCTCCTACGAGCAGTACTTC | CASSPGGGPSSYEQYF
NA | TRBJ2-2 | NA | TRBV6-5 | 14 | TGTGCCAGCAGCACCTGGGGCCTCACCGGGGAGCTGTTTTTT | CASSTWGLTGELFF
NA | TRBJ1-1 | NA | TRBV2 | 15 | TGTGCCAGCAGTGAAATGGGCACTGAGAACACTGAAGCTTTCTTT | CASSEMGTENTEAFF
TRBD1 | TRBJ1-1 | NA | TRBV27 | 13 | TGTGCCAGCAGCTTACAGGGGAGCACTGAAGCTTTCTTT | CASSLQGSTEAFF
TRBD1 | TRBJ1-4 | NA | TRBV28 | 14 | TGTGCCAGCAGTCACAGACAGGGAGTTGAAAAACTGTTTTTT | CASSHRQGVEKLFF
NA | TRBJ1-1 | NA | TRBV6-2/TRBV6-3 | 15 | TGTGCCAGCAGTTACTCGCAGGTATCGGGCACTGAAGCTTTCTTT | CASSYSQVSGTEAFF
TRBD1 | TRBJ2-7 | NA | TRBV2 | 16 | TGTGCCAGCAGACCCACCGGGACAGGGAATAGCGCCGAGCAGTACTTC | CASRPTGTGNSAEQYF
TRBD1 | TRBJ1-2 | NA | TRBV6-6 | 13 | TGTGCCAGCAGTTCTCAGGGGGACTATGGCTACACCTTC | CASSSQGDYGYTF
NA | TRBJ1-2 | NA | TRBV5-4 | 14 | TGTGCCAGCAGCTTGGATGAGGGGCCGGGTGGCTACACCTTC | CASSLDEGPGGYTF
TRBD2 | TRBJ2-5 | NA | TRBV7-3 | 14 | TGTGCCAGCAGCGCCGGGGGGGCGATAGAGACCCAGTACTTC | CASSAGGAIETQYF
NA | TRBJ1-3 | few | TRBV15 | 16 | TGTGCCACCAGCAGAGATCTGGATTTCTCTGGAAACACCATATATTTT | CATSRDLDFSGNTIYF
NA | TRBJ1-5 | NA | TRBV10-3 | 17 | TGTGCCATCAGTGAAGGGTTACAAGTAAACCCCAATCAGCCCCAGCATTTT | CAISEGLQVNPNQPQHF
TRBD1 | TRBJ2-2 | NA | TRBV6-5 | 14 | TGTGCCAGCAGACGACAGGGTCGGGGCGGGGAGCTGTTTTTT | CASRRQGRGGELFF
TRBD2 | TRBJ2-5 | once | TRBV11-2 | 14 | TGTGCCAGCAGCTTCACTAGCGTCAGAGAGACCCAGTACTTC | CASSFTSVRETQYF
TRBD1 | TRBJ1-3 | NA | TRBV7-3 | 15 | TGTGCCAGCAGCTCCCCAGACAGGGAGGGAAACACCATATATTTT | CASSSPDREGNTIYF
NA | TRBJ1-3 | NA | TRBV6-5 | 13 | TGTGCCAGCCACGAGGGGGTTGGAAACACCATATATTTT | CASHEGVGNTIYF
TRBD1 | TRBJ1-4 | NA | TRBV4-1 | 15 | TGCGCCAGCAGCCAAGAACAGGGGGCGCTTGAAAAACTGTTTTTT | CASSQEQGALEKLFF
NA | TRBJ2-1 | NA | TRBV5-4 | 16 | TGTGCCAGCAGCGCAACCCGGGACTCGCTTTACAATGAGCAGTTCTTC | CASSATRDSLYNEQFF
NA | TRBJ2-2 | NA | TRBV2 | 14 | TGTGCCAGCAGAGGTTCGTCGAACACCGGGGAGCTGTTTTTT | CASRGSSNTGELFF
NA | TRBJ1-3 | NA | TRBV10-1 | 17 | TGCGCCAGCAGTGAGTCGAGAGGGGCGCTACTCGGAAACACCATATATTTT | CASSESRGALLGNTIYF
NA | TRBJ1-1 | NA | TRBV19 | 15 | TGTGCCAGTAGCCTAGGACAGCGAATGAACACTGAAGCTTTCTTT | CASSLGQRMNTEAFF
NA | TRBJ1-2 | NA | TRBV11-3 | 17 | TGTGCCAGCAGCTTAAGCTCGGGCGGGGTCTTGCACTATGGCTACACCTTC | CASSLSSGGVLHYGYTF
NA | TRBJ1-3 | few | TRBV4-1 | 16 | TGCGCCAGCAGCCTCTTGGTCCAGGGCAGTGGAAACACCATATATTTT | CASSLLVQGSGNTIYF
TRBD2 | TRBJ2-7 | once | TRBV7-2 | 17 | TGTGCCAGCAGCTTAGGCGGGACTAGCGGGGGAAGATACGAGCAGTACTTC | CASSLGGTSGGRYEQYF